The 27 T cell receptor beta chains given below trace back to one sample, sequenced in a study of cytomegalovirus exposure and HLA in healthy donors. It was with 60 Vbeta and 13 Jbeta primers that the PCR ran. Profiling relied on immunoSEQ multiplex PCR, and the TCRdb table lists in-frame clones only, not all of them. The table has 95,000 to 150,000 clones, 65% to 80% seen once. Sequencing was done on a sample of PBMCs. The source is a woman in her fifties or sixties in good health and CMV-seropositive.

The genes are TRBV27 and TRBJ2-7; 8 nucleotides align to TRBD1. The V gene end was trimmed by 5 bases and the J gene end by 0 bases; junction bases not matched to a gene: 3. The CDR3 loop spans 14 amino acids. Germline V gene sequence: CDR1 MNHEY, CDR2 SMNVEV (reference sequence). CDR3 sequence reads: CASSRGTGSYEQYF. The CDR3 bases are TGTGCCAGCAGTAGAGGGACAGGCTCCTACGAGCAGTACTTC.

The sample holds a few counts of this clone. The rearrangement joins TRBV15 to TRBJ2-3, with 7 bases lining up with TRBD2. CDR3 size: 16 residues. The germline gives CDR1 LNHNV, CDR2 YYDKDF (reference sequence). Trimming removed 4 bases from V and 5 bases from J; junction bases left unmatched: 12. The CDR3 bases are TGTGCCACCAGCACTTTGGGGGGAGGGCCGTTAGATACGCAGTATTTT. It translates to CATSTLGGGPLDTQYF.

This clone was recorded a few times. This chain links TRBV7-2 with TRBJ2-7; 9 bases match TRBD2. The length of the CDR3 is 16 residues. J gave up 3 bases and V 5 bases, and 11 bases lay outside the gene matches. CDR1 is SGHTA and CDR2 is FQGNSA in the germline V gene. The CDR3 loop is CASSPLAGVGGYEQYF. CDR3 sequence (DNA): TGTGCCAGCAGCCCATTAGCGGGAGTTGGAGGCTACGAGCAGTACTTC.

The J gene is TRBJ2-1, the V gene TRBV11-2; 9 bases are shared with TRBD2. This CDR3 comprises 16 residues. With 4 bases clipped from V and 4 bases from J, the junction kept 8 bases outside the gene matches. In germline, CDR1 is SGHAT, CDR2 FQNNGV. CDR3 DNA sequence: TGTGCCAGCAGCTCGCGGGGGGGCTATATATACAATGAGCAGTTCTTC. Translating it yields CASSSRGGYIYNEQFF.

V and J are TRBV5-5 and TRBJ2-6; D is unresolved. V lost 0 bases and J 1 base, leaving 5 bases between the germline ends. This CDR3 is 15 amino acids long. From germline, CDR1 is SGHKS and CDR2 YYEKEE (reference sequence). The CDR3 region has the DNA TGTGCCAGCAGCTTGGTTTTATCTGGGGCCAACGTCCTGACTTTC. Translation: CASSLVLSGANVLTF.

The CDR3 sequence: CASSGGQGAREQFF. DNA for the CDR3: TGTGCCAGCAGCGGGGGACAGGGGGCGCGTGAGCAGTTCTTC. The V and J genes are TRBV5-8 and TRBJ2-1; 12 bases fit TRBD1. Germline V gene data show CDR1 as SGHTS and CDR2 as YDEGEE. This CDR3 contains 14 residues. J was trimmed by 9 bases and V by 4 bases; bases with no gene match: 5. Filled out from reference TRBV5-8 and TRBJ2-1, the complete variable domain reads EAGVTQSPTHLIKTRGQQATLRCSPISGHTSVYWYQQALGLGLQFLLWYDEGEERNRGNFPPRFSGRQFPNYSSELNVNALELEDSALYLCASSGGQGAREQFFGPGTRLTVL.

The chain recombines TRBV10-3 with TRBJ2-6; a possible D gene is TRBD1 (5 bases). V was trimmed by 7 bases and J by 2 bases, leaving 12 bases between them. CDR1 ENHRY and CDR2 SYGVKD come from the germline V gene. The CDR3 has 15 residues. The DNA of the CDR3 is TGTGCCATCACCGGACAATCAACTGGGGCCAACGTCCTGACTTTC. It is translated as CAITGQSTGANVLTF.

V gene TRBV7-3 combines with J gene TRBJ2-1; 10 nucleotides match TRBD2. The CDR3 length is 15 residues. The germline V gene encodes CDR1 SGHTA and CDR2 FQGTGA. V lost 5 bases to trimming and J lost 7 bases; unmatched junction nucleotides: 8. CDR3 coding DNA: TGTGCCAGCAGCCAGCGGGGGGGCGTCGGAAATGAGCAGTTCTTC. As protein: CASSQRGGVGNEQFF.

The J gene is TRBJ2-3, the V gene TRBV6-1, with 10 positions matching TRBD2. CDR1 and CDR2 from the germline V gene are MNHNS and SASEGT. The CDR3 contains 17 residues. Trimming took 4 bases from V and 3 from J; bases not matched to a gene: 10. CDR3 residues: CASSVLQLAGRTDTQYF. DNA for the CDR3: TGTGCCAGCAGTGTCCTCCAACTAGCGGGGAGAACAGATACGCAGTATTTT.

The chain is built from TRBV11-2 and TRBJ1-6; D gene uncertain. The CDR3 loop spans 16 amino acids. Germline CDR1 is SGHAT and CDR2 is FQNNGV. V shed 2 bases and J shed 0 bases, with 8 bases lying between them. CDR3 bases: TGTGCCAGCAGCTTAAGCTTGAGCTCCTATAATTCACCCCTCCACTTT. Translating gives CASSLSLSSYNSPLHF.

The table lists this clone with a few counts. The rearrangement uses TRBV27 and TRBJ2-3; the D gene is possibly TRBD1 (6 bases). V shed 5 bases and J shed 0 bases, with 18 bases lying between them. The CDR3 consists of 17 residues. Germline CDR1 and CDR2: MNHEY and SMNVEV (reference sequence). CDR3 residues: CASSVLGHQPSTDTQYF. As DNA, the CDR3 is TGTGCCAGCAGTGTTCTGGGACATCAACCTAGCACAGATACGCAGTATTTT.

The chain carries TRBV2 and TRBJ2-6, with a possible D match to TRBD1 (5 bases). The CDR3 contains 15 residues. CDR1 and CDR2 from the germline V gene are SNHLY and FYNNEI. V was shortened by 7 bases and J by 1 base, with 11 bases between the two germline ends. The DNA for the CDR3 is TGTGCCAGCAATTTCCAGGGTTCTGGGGCCAACGTCCTGACTTTC. Protein: CASNFQGSGANVLTF.

The V call is TRBV11-3, the J call TRBJ2-7; D is perhaps TRBD1 (5 bases). Per the germline V gene, CDR1 is SGHNT and CDR2 is YENEEA. V shed 2 bases and J shed 3 bases, with 17 bases lying between them. The CDR3 contains 16 residues. The CDR3, as DNA: TGTGCCAGCAGCTTAAACCCTACAGGATTCTACTACGAGCAGTACTTC. Its translation: CASSLNPTGFYYEQYF.

CDR3 loop: CASSLRTGDSNYGYTF. The CDR3 DNA is TGTGCCAGCAGCTTAAGGACAGGTGACAGTAACTATGGCTACACCTTC. V usage is TRBV7-3 and J usage is TRBJ1-2, with 7 bases fitting TRBD1. The CDR3 extends over 16 amino acids. The trim removed 1 base at V and 1 base at J, leaving 6 bases unmatched. The germline V gene encodes CDR1 SGHTA and CDR2 FQGTGA.

In its sample, this clone was seen a few times. Other nucleotide sequences from this sample produce the same CDR3. The chain carries TRBV7-9 and TRBJ2-3; no clear D. V shed 5 bases and J shed 4 bases, with 7 bases lying between them. Germline lookup yields CDR1 SEHNR and CDR2 FQNEAQ (reference sequence). This CDR3 has 12 residues. CDR3 sequence (DNA): TGTGCCAGCAGCCCCCTCTCAGATACGCAGTATTTT. This encodes CASSPLSDTQYF.

This rearrangement joins TRBV5-6 to TRBJ2-2; D is perhaps TRBD2 (5 bases). Germline V gene sequence: CDR1 SGHDT, CDR2 YYEEEE. V was cut by 4 bases and J by 5 bases, with 12 bases left in between. There are 14 residues in the CDR3. The CDR3 sequence is CASSPQTRTGELFF. The CDR3 DNA reads as TGTGCCAGCAGCCCCCAAACTAGGACCGGGGAGCTGTTTTTT.

This chain connects TRBV7-2 to TRBJ1-1, with D tentatively TRBD1 (5 bases). V was trimmed by 10 bases and J by 1 base, leaving 10 bases between them. Germline V gene sequence: CDR1 SGHTA, CDR2 FQGNSA. The CDR3 runs 12 residues. In DNA form, the CDR3 reads TGTGCCATCCGGGGGGAGAACACTGAAGCTTTCTTT. Residues: CAIRGENTEAFF.

The chain combines TRBV19 with TRBJ1-2; D unclear. Trimming cost V 6 bases and J 6 bases, with 23 bases left between them. Germline V gives CDR1 LNHDA, CDR2 SQIVND (reference sequence). The CDR3 runs 16 residues. CDR3 residues: CASSMKRETVMNGYTF. CDR3 coding DNA: TGTGCCAGTAGCATGAAGCGGGAAACCGTAATGAATGGCTACACCTTC.

In nucleotides, the CDR3 is TGTGCCAGCAGTGCAGGGGGAGAGAACACTGAAGCTTTCTTT. Protein sequence: CASSAGGENTEAFF. The V and J genes are TRBV6-1 and TRBJ1-1; 7 bases line up with TRBD1. V gave up 4 bases and J gave up 1 base; unmatched junction bases: 3. Looked up from germline, CDR1 is MNHNS and CDR2 is SASEGT. This CDR3 has 14 amino acids.

The chain uses TRBV4-1 and TRBJ2-1, with 8 bases that match TRBD2. The CDR3 covers 13 residues. With V trimmed by 2 bases and J by 12 bases, 6 bases remained unmatched. CDR1 and CDR2 from the germline V gene are MGHRA and YSYEKL. This chain's CDR3 is CASSQLAGTGQFF. The DNA for the CDR3 is TGCGCCAGCAGCCAACTAGCGGGCACGGGGCAGTTCTTC.

The chain combines TRBV4-3 with TRBJ2-6; the D gene is possibly TRBD1 (5 bases). The germline V gene encodes CDR1 LGHNA and CDR2 YSLEER. Deletions cut 0 bases from V and 3 bases from J, with 15 bases between. The CDR3 is 18 residues long. The CDR3 region has the DNA TGCGCCAGCAGCCAAGATGGGGCCAGGGAAGGTGGGGCCAACGTCCTGACTTTC. Protein product: CASSQDGAREGGANVLTF.

This chain links TRBV10-3 with TRBJ1-6, with 9 nucleotides matching TRBD1. Per germline, CDR1 ENHRY and CDR2 SYGVKD. V was pared by 4 bases and J by 0 bases, with 7 bases of the junction left unmatched. The CDR3 length is 18 residues. The CDR3 nucleotides are TGTGCCATCAGTGGAGGACAGGGGATACACTCCTATAATTCACCCCTCCACTTT. Amino acids: CAISGGQGIHSYNSPLHF.

The genes are TRBV27 and TRBJ1-5; 12 bases agree with TRBD1. In germline, CDR1 is MNHEY, CDR2 SMNVEV (reference sequence). Trimming cost V 5 bases and J 7 bases; bases outside gene matches: 6. The CDR3 loop spans 15 amino acids. The CDR3: CASSTGTGGGQPQHF. The CDR3 DNA reads as TGTGCCAGCAGTACCGGGACAGGGGGCGGGCAGCCCCAGCATTTT.

This clone appeared many times. This chain connects TRBV11-2 to TRBJ2-7, with 10 bases identical to TRBD2. Looked up from germline, CDR1 is SGHAT and CDR2 is FQNNGV. Trimming removed 5 bases from V and 0 bases from J; junction bases left unmatched: 16. The CDR3 runs 19 residues. The CDR3 loop is CASSPKREGFFLHSYEQYF. The CDR3 region has the DNA TGTGCCAGCAGCCCAAAGCGGGAGGGCTTCTTTCTTCACTCCTACGAGCAGTACTTC. The whole variable domain, filled in from reference TRBV11-2 and TRBJ2-7, reads EAGVAQSPRYKIIEKRQSVAFWCNPISGHATLYWYQQILGQGPKLLIQFQNNGVVDDSQLPKDRFSAERLKGVDSTLKIQPAKLEDSAVYLCASSPKREGFFLHSYEQYFGPGTRLTVT.

V gene TRBV30 combines with J gene TRBJ2-5, with D perhaps matching TRBD1 (6 bases). Germline V gene data show CDR1 as GTSNPN and CDR2 as SVGIG (reference sequence). V shed 2 bases and J shed 2 bases, with 15 bases lying between them. This CDR3 is 15 amino acids long. DNA of the CDR3: TGTGCCTGGAGTACTGGACAGACGGGGCAAGAGACCCAGTACTTC. Its translation: CAWSTGQTGQETQYF.

The V call is TRBV4-1, the J call TRBJ2-1, with no clear D. Between the trimmed V and J ends, which lost 1 base and 4 bases, there was a span of 23 bases. The CDR3 has 19 amino acids. Per the germline V gene, CDR1 is MGHRA and CDR2 is YSYEKL. The CDR3 sequence: CASSQVLRSSLMKYNEQFF. The DNA for the CDR3 is TGCGCCAGCAGCCAAGTTCTCCGTTCGTCGCTAATGAAATACAATGAGCAGTTCTTC.

This clone was detected only a few times. This chain links TRBV2 with TRBJ1-1, with 8 nucleotides matching TRBD1. The germline CDR1 and CDR2 sequences are SNHLY and FYNNEI. The CDR3 length is 18 residues. The junction had 10 bases not matched to a gene; V was cut back by 1 base and J by 0 bases. The CDR3 region has the DNA TGTGCCAGCAGTGAAGAAGGGGGGGCAGGGGGCTTGAACACTGAAGCTTTCTTT. Its protein is CASSEEGGAGGLNTEAFF.